This TCR beta chain was captured in a study of blood T cell repertoires in COVID-19. Study as a whole: There were acute and convalescent COVID-19 samples, and they came from the United States, Italy and Spain.

The CDR3 loop spans 15 amino acids. Germline V gene sequence: CDR1 SSHAT, CDR2 FNYEAQ (reference sequence). The protocol was immunoSEQ multiplex PCR, while the TCRdb copy is restricted to in-frame clones and leaves out a portion. The profile shows 100,000 to 120,000 clones, approximately 91% of them singletons. In regard to this clone: One junction end disagrees with the germline gene, perhaps due to a read error.

This clonotype originated in a woman in her seventies who had recovered from COVID-19. The sequencing sample was made of peripheral blood. V gene TRBV7-7 combines with J gene TRBJ2-3; TRBD1 aligns across 9 bases. In nucleotides, the CDR3 is TGTGCTAGCAGCTTCGGGACAGGGCGGACAGATACGCAGTATTTT. This translates into CASSFGTGRTDTQYF.